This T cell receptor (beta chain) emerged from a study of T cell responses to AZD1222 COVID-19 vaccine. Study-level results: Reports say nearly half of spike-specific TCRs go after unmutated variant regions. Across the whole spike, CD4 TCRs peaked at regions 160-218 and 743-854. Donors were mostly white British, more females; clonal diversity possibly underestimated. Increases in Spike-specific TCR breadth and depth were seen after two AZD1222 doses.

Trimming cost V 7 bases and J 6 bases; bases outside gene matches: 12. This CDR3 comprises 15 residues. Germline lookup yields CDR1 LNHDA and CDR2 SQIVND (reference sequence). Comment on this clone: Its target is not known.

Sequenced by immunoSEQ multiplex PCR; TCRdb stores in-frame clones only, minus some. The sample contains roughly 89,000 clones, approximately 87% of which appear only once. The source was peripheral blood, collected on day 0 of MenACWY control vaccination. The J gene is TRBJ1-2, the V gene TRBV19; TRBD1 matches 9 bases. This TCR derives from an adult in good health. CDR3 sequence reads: CASTKGGQGQNGYTF. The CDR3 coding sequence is TGTGCCAGTACGAAGGGGGGACAGGGCCAAAATGGCTACACCTTC.